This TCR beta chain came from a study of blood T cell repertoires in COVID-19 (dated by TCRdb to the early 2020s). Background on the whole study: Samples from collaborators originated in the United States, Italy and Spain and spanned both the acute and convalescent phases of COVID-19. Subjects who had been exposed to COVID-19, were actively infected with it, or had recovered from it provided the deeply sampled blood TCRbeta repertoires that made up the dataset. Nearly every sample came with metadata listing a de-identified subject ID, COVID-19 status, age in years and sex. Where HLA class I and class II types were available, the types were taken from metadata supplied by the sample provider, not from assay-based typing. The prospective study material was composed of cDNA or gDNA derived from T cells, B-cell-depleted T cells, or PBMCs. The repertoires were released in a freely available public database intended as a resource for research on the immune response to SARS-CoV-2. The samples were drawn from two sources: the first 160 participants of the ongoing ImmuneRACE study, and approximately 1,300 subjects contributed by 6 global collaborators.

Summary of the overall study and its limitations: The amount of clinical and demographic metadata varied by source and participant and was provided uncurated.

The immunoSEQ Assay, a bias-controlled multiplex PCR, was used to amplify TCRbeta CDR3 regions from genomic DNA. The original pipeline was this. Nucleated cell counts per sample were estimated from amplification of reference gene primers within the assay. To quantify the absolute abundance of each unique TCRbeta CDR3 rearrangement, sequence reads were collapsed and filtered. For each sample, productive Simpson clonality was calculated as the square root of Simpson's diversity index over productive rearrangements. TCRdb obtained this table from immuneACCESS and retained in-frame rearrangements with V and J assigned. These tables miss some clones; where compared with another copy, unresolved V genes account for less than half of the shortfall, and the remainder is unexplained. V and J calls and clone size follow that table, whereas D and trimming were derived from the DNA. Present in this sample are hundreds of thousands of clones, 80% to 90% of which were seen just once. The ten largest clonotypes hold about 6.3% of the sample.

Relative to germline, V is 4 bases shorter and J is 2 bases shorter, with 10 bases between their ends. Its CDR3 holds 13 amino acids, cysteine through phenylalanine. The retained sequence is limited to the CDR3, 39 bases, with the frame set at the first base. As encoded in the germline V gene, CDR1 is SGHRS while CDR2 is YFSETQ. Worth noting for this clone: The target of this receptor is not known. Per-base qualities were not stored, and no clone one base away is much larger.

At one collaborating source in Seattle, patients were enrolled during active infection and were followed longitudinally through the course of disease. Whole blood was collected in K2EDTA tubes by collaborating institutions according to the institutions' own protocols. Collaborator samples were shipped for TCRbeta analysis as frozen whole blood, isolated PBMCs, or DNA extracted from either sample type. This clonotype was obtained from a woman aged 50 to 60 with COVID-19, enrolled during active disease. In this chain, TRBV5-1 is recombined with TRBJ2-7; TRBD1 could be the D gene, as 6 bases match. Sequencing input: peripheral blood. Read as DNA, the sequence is TGCGCCAGCAGCCGGGACATCACCTACGAGCAGTACTTC. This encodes CASSRDITYEQYF.